A selection of T cell receptor beta chains follows, all from one sample in a study of T cells after yellow fever vaccination. Using its own MiXCR run on the 5' RACE reads, TCRdb lists one record per CDR3 protein. The repertoire holds roughly 150,000 distinct CDR3 sequences, with less than 9% as singletons. This specimen was CD4+ T cells sorted from PBMCs, taken around 5 days after the first yellow fever vaccination. These TCRs come from a man aged 18-30 years who received the YFV17D yellow fever vaccine. The CDR3 runs from the conserved cysteine through the conserved F or W. Fields, in order: V gene, D gene, J gene, clone size, CDR3 DNA, CDR3 protein. D genes are given only for firm matches. Some rows mark clone size as missing; the rest say once, few, many or name a class of expanded clone.

v_gene: TRBV28
d_gene: NA
j_gene: TRBJ1-2
abundance: NA
CDR3nt: TGTGCCAGCAGTTTACCAGGGCGCTATGGCTACACCTTC
CDR3aa: CASSLPGRYGYTF

v_gene: TRBV6-1
d_gene: NA
j_gene: TRBJ2-3
abundance: many
CDR3nt: TGTGCCAGCAGCCCGAGGGAGAGCACAGATACGCAGTATTTT
CDR3aa: CASSPRESTDTQYF

v_gene: TRBV5-1
d_gene: NA
j_gene: TRBJ2-1
abundance: many
CDR3nt: TGCGCCAGCATAGAGGCAAATGAGCAGTTCTTC
CDR3aa: CASIEANEQFF

v_gene: TRBV12-3/TRBV12-4
d_gene: NA
j_gene: TRBJ2-5
abundance: few
CDR3nt: TGTGCCAGCACGGGCGGGGGCGAGGAGACCCAGTACTTC
CDR3aa: CASTGGGEETQYF

v_gene: TRBV23-1
d_gene: NA
j_gene: TRBJ1-2
abundance: few
CDR3nt: TGCGCCAGCAGTCAACAGGACCTAAACTATGGCTACACCTTC
CDR3aa: CASSQQDLNYGYTF

v_gene: TRBV6-1
d_gene: NA
j_gene: TRBJ1-5
abundance: few
CDR3nt: TGTGCCAGCAGTGTCGAGCAGGTCCTAGGTCAGCCCCAGCATTTT
CDR3aa: CASSVEQVLGQPQHF

v_gene: TRBV11-2
d_gene: NA
j_gene: TRBJ2-2
abundance: NA
CDR3nt: TGTGCCAGCAGCTTTTTTGGGTCCGGAGCTACCGGGGAGCTGTTTTTT
CDR3aa: CASSFFGSGATGELFF

v_gene: TRBV6-5
d_gene: NA
j_gene: TRBJ1-2
abundance: NA
CDR3nt: TGTGCCAGCAGTTACTCGGAGGTGCCCGTAAATGGCTACACCTTC
CDR3aa: CASSYSEVPVNGYTF

v_gene: TRBV5-1
d_gene: NA
j_gene: TRBJ1-2
abundance: many
CDR3nt: TGCGCCAGCAGCTTGGAAGAACAGGGCAACTACACCTTC
CDR3aa: CASSLEEQGNYTF

v_gene: TRBV7-8
d_gene: NA
j_gene: TRBJ2-6
abundance: few
CDR3nt: TGTGCCAGCAGCTCCTATAGAGTAAGGGGCTCTGGGGCCAACGTCCTGACTTTC
CDR3aa: CASSSYRVRGSGANVLTF

v_gene: TRBV7-2
d_gene: NA
j_gene: TRBJ2-5
abundance: many
CDR3nt: TGTGCCAGCAGCTTAGCGTGGCTGCAAGAGACCCAGTACTTC
CDR3aa: CASSLAWLQETQYF

v_gene: TRBV9
d_gene: TRBD2
j_gene: TRBJ2-3
abundance: few
CDR3nt: TGTGCCAGCAGCGAGGGGATACTAGCGGGCCGACCCACAGATACGCAGTATTTT
CDR3aa: CASSEGILAGRPTDTQYF

v_gene: TRBV24-1
d_gene: NA
j_gene: TRBJ1-5
abundance: NA
CDR3nt: TGTGCCACCAGTGACAATTATAGCAATCAGCCCCAGCATTTT
CDR3aa: CATSDNYSNQPQHF

v_gene: TRBV6-2/TRBV6-3
d_gene: NA
j_gene: TRBJ2-3
abundance: few
CDR3nt: TGTGCCAGCAGTTATAGGGAATCAGATACGCAGTATTTT
CDR3aa: CASSYRESDTQYF

v_gene: TRBV20-1
d_gene: NA
j_gene: TRBJ1-5
abundance: few
CDR3nt: TGCAGTGCTCCCTCGAGGGGCCTAACGGATGATCAGCCCCAGCATTTT
CDR3aa: CSAPSRGLTDDQPQHF

v_gene: TRBV4-2
d_gene: NA
j_gene: TRBJ2-7
abundance: many
CDR3nt: TGTGCCAGCAGCCAAGATCACGGGAACGAGCAGTACTTC
CDR3aa: CASSQDHGNEQYF

v_gene: TRBV7-7
d_gene: TRBD2
j_gene: TRBJ2-5
abundance: many
CDR3nt: TGTGCTAGCAGCTTTGGTAGCGGGGGAGGAGCGGAGACCCAGTACTTC
CDR3aa: CASSFGSGGGAETQYF

v_gene: TRBV11-1
d_gene: NA
j_gene: TRBJ2-2
abundance: many
CDR3nt: TGTGCCAGCAGCAAGTCCCCCGGGACATTGAACACCGGGGAGCTGTTTTTT
CDR3aa: CASSKSPGTLNTGELFF

v_gene: TRBV4-1
d_gene: NA
j_gene: TRBJ2-1
abundance: NA
CDR3nt: TGCGCCAGCAGCCCCAAGAGCCCGGCGGGAAGCGAGCAGTTCTTC
CDR3aa: CASSPKSPAGSEQFF

v_gene: TRBV5-5
d_gene: NA
j_gene: TRBJ2-3
abundance: many
CDR3nt: TGTGCCAGCAGCTGGAGGGGCCTAGCGTGGTCAGATACGCAGTATTTT
CDR3aa: CASSWRGLAWSDTQYF

v_gene: TRBV11-3
d_gene: TRBD2
j_gene: TRBJ2-2
abundance: many
CDR3nt: TGTGCCAGCAGCTTAGATAGCGGGGGGCCTCCCGGGGAGCTGTTTTTT
CDR3aa: CASSLDSGGPPGELFF

v_gene: TRBV7-2
d_gene: TRBD1
j_gene: TRBJ2-5
abundance: NA
CDR3nt: TGTGCCAGCAGCCAAACCGGACAGGGGCTGGAGACCCAGTACTTC
CDR3aa: CASSQTGQGLETQYF

v_gene: TRBV19
d_gene: NA
j_gene: TRBJ2-6
abundance: many
CDR3nt: TGTGCCAGTAGTATTCAACCAGGCAAGGGTTCTGGGGCCAACGTCCTGACTTTC
CDR3aa: CASSIQPGKGSGANVLTF

v_gene: TRBV29-1
d_gene: NA
j_gene: TRBJ2-5
abundance: many
CDR3nt: TGCAGCGTGCGGACCCCCCAAGAGACCCAGTACTTC
CDR3aa: CSVRTPQETQYF

v_gene: TRBV12-3/TRBV12-4
d_gene: TRBD1
j_gene: TRBJ1-5
abundance: many
CDR3nt: TGTGCCAGCGGGCGGACAGGGAATCAGCCCCAGCATTTT
CDR3aa: CASGRTGNQPQHF

v_gene: TRBV19
d_gene: TRBD2
j_gene: TRBJ2-1
abundance: many
CDR3nt: TGTGCCAGTAGTACCTTCCTGGGGAGGGGACCCTACAATGAGCAGTTCTTC
CDR3aa: CASSTFLGRGPYNEQFF

v_gene: TRBV4-3
d_gene: TRBD1
j_gene: TRBJ2-5
abundance: NA
CDR3nt: TGCGCCAGCAGCCTCGGGACAGCGGAAGAGACCCAGTACTTC
CDR3aa: CASSLGTAEETQYF

v_gene: TRBV7-2
d_gene: TRBD1
j_gene: TRBJ1-2
abundance: NA
CDR3nt: TGTGCCAGCAGCTCCGCAAACAGGGGCGGCTACACCTTC
CDR3aa: CASSSANRGGYTF

v_gene: TRBV20-1
d_gene: NA
j_gene: TRBJ2-1
abundance: many
CDR3nt: TGCAGTGCTAGAGATGCGGGCGGGCAGGCCTCCTACAATGAGCAGTTCTTC
CDR3aa: CSARDAGGQASYNEQFF

v_gene: TRBV7-3
d_gene: TRBD1
j_gene: TRBJ2-1
abundance: many
CDR3nt: TGTGCCAGCAGCCGGGGACAGAGCTCCTACAATGAGCAGTTCTTC
CDR3aa: CASSRGQSSYNEQFF

v_gene: TRBV20-1
d_gene: NA
j_gene: TRBJ2-7
abundance: many
CDR3nt: TGCAGTGCTAGAGACAGCACCTACGAGCAGTACTTC
CDR3aa: CSARDSTYEQYF

v_gene: TRBV5-1
d_gene: NA
j_gene: TRBJ2-1
abundance: few
CDR3nt: TGCGCCAGCAGCCCGGACAGATTAATTGAGCAGTTCTTC
CDR3aa: CASSPDRLIEQFF

v_gene: TRBV7-2
d_gene: NA
j_gene: TRBJ2-2
abundance: many
CDR3nt: TGTGCCAGCAGCACCAGTTACCACCCCGGGGAGCTGTTTTTT
CDR3aa: CASSTSYHPGELFF

v_gene: TRBV3-1
d_gene: TRBD1
j_gene: TRBJ1-4
abundance: NA
CDR3nt: TGTGCCAGCAGCCAATGGGGACAGGGTATTGAAAAACTGTTTTTT
CDR3aa: CASSQWGQGIEKLFF

v_gene: TRBV5-4
d_gene: NA
j_gene: TRBJ2-3
abundance: NA
CDR3nt: TGTGCCAGCAGCTTGGCTGGGGCCACAGATACGCAGTATTTT
CDR3aa: CASSLAGATDTQYF

v_gene: TRBV10-1
d_gene: NA
j_gene: TRBJ2-3
abundance: many
CDR3nt: TGCGCCAGCAGTGGAATTGGTACGCAGTATTTT
CDR3aa: CASSGIGTQYF

v_gene: TRBV5-5
d_gene: NA
j_gene: TRBJ1-1
abundance: many
CDR3nt: TGTGCCAGCAGCTTGCGCCAGTCGGCAAACACTGAAGCTTTCTTT
CDR3aa: CASSLRQSANTEAFF

v_gene: TRBV6-5
d_gene: NA
j_gene: TRBJ1-2
abundance: NA
CDR3nt: TGTGCCAGCAGCTCGATGTTACAGGGCAAAGGCTACACCTTC
CDR3aa: CASSSMLQGKGYTF

v_gene: TRBV6-5
d_gene: NA
j_gene: TRBJ2-7
abundance: many
CDR3nt: TGTGCCAGCAGTTACTCGTTGGGGACCCCCTACGAGCAGTACTTC
CDR3aa: CASSYSLGTPYEQYF

v_gene: TRBV6-2/TRBV6-3
d_gene: TRBD1
j_gene: TRBJ1-4
abundance: NA
CDR3nt: TGTGCCAGCAGTCGCGGGACAGGGAATGAAAAACTGTTTTTT
CDR3aa: CASSRGTGNEKLFF

v_gene: TRBV5-1
d_gene: NA
j_gene: TRBJ1-1
abundance: few
CDR3nt: TGCGCCAGCAGCTTGGACAGGACGAACACTGAAGCTTTCTTT
CDR3aa: CASSLDRTNTEAFF

v_gene: TRBV5-1
d_gene: TRBD2
j_gene: TRBJ2-2
abundance: NA
CDR3nt: TGCGCCAGCAGCGGAACTAGCGGGGGGGCGAACACCGGGGAGCTGTTTTTT
CDR3aa: CASSGTSGGANTGELFF

v_gene: TRBV20-1
d_gene: TRBD2
j_gene: TRBJ2-5
abundance: few
CDR3nt: TGCAGTGCTCTTCCGGGACTAGCGGACCAAGAGACCCAGTACTTC
CDR3aa: CSALPGLADQETQYF

v_gene: TRBV18
d_gene: TRBD1
j_gene: TRBJ1-6
abundance: many
CDR3nt: TGTGCCAGCTCACCGGGACAGGGGGCATTGAATTCACCCCTCCACTTT
CDR3aa: CASSPGQGALNSPLHF

v_gene: TRBV5-1
d_gene: TRBD1
j_gene: TRBJ2-2
abundance: NA
CDR3nt: TGCGCCAGCAGCTACGACCAGGGGGTGTGGGCCGGGGAGCTGTTTTTT
CDR3aa: CASSYDQGVWAGELFF

v_gene: TRBV11-2
d_gene: TRBD1
j_gene: TRBJ2-4
abundance: few
CDR3nt: TGTGCCAGCAGCTTAGTTGGGACAGGGGGCCTAGCCAAAAACATTCAGTACTTC
CDR3aa: CASSLVGTGGLAKNIQYF

v_gene: TRBV18
d_gene: NA
j_gene: TRBJ1-1
abundance: few
CDR3nt: TGTGCCAGCCGGCCGGGGGCCACTGAAGCTTTCTTT
CDR3aa: CASRPGATEAFF

v_gene: TRBV28
d_gene: TRBD1
j_gene: TRBJ2-3
abundance: NA
CDR3nt: TGTGCCAGCAGTTTACGTGGGACAGGGTCCACAGATACGCAGTATTTT
CDR3aa: CASSLRGTGSTDTQYF

v_gene: TRBV19
d_gene: NA
j_gene: TRBJ2-1
abundance: many
CDR3nt: TGTGCCAGTAGTTTCCAGGGGCTCAATGAGCAGTTCTTC
CDR3aa: CASSFQGLNEQFF

v_gene: TRBV11-2
d_gene: TRBD1
j_gene: TRBJ2-2
abundance: few
CDR3nt: TGTGCCAGCAGCACCTACAGGGGCGGGGAGCTGTTTTTT
CDR3aa: CASSTYRGGELFF

v_gene: TRBV18
d_gene: NA
j_gene: TRBJ2-4
abundance: few
CDR3nt: TGTGCCAGCTCACCACAGGCAGCCAAAAACATTCAGTACTTC
CDR3aa: CASSPQAAKNIQYF

v_gene: TRBV7-9
d_gene: NA
j_gene: TRBJ2-7
abundance: many
CDR3nt: TGTGCCAGCAGCTCCCTAGGAGGGGGCTTGGAGCAGTACTTC
CDR3aa: CASSSLGGGLEQYF

v_gene: TRBV6-1
d_gene: NA
j_gene: TRBJ1-1
abundance: many
CDR3nt: TGTGCCAGCAGCTTGGGACCCGCGGGCACTGAAGCTTTCTTT
CDR3aa: CASSLGPAGTEAFF

v_gene: TRBV5-1
d_gene: TRBD1
j_gene: TRBJ2-2
abundance: many
CDR3nt: TGCGCCAGCAGCAAAATCGGGACAGGAGTCACCGGGGAGCTGTTTTTT
CDR3aa: CASSKIGTGVTGELFF

v_gene: TRBV6-1
d_gene: NA
j_gene: TRBJ2-5
abundance: NA
CDR3nt: TGTGCCAGCAGTGACTTGGACTGGCAAGAGACCCAGTACTTC
CDR3aa: CASSDLDWQETQYF

v_gene: TRBV4-3
d_gene: NA
j_gene: TRBJ2-3
abundance: many
CDR3nt: TGCGCCAGCAGCAGCCACGCGGTTGACACAGATACGCAGTATTTT
CDR3aa: CASSSHAVDTDTQYF

v_gene: TRBV3-1
d_gene: NA
j_gene: TRBJ2-2
abundance: many
CDR3nt: TGTGCCAGCAGCCAACAGCGGAGGTCCGGGGAGCTGTTTTTT
CDR3aa: CASSQQRRSGELFF

v_gene: TRBV7-7
d_gene: TRBD1
j_gene: TRBJ2-2
abundance: NA
CDR3nt: TGTGCTAGCAGACCGACAGGGGGCACCACCGGGGAGCTGTTTTTT
CDR3aa: CASRPTGGTTGELFF

v_gene: TRBV20-1
d_gene: NA
j_gene: TRBJ1-1
abundance: many
CDR3nt: TGCAGTGCTAGGGAGCTGGCAGGGTATACTGAAGCTTTCTTT
CDR3aa: CSARELAGYTEAFF